This record covers a single TCR beta chain. This entry comes from a study of cytomegalovirus exposure and HLA in healthy donors. Study-wide background: The roughly 100 million unique TCR beta sequences, from approximately 170 million T cells, were found by an earlier analysis.

The V end lost 2 bases, the J end lost 3 bases, and 12 bases lay between the germline ends. The V gene's germline CDR1 is MNHEY and CDR2 SVGAGI. This CDR3 is built from 15 residues. Primers for the PCR totalled 60 Vbeta and 13 Jbeta. The assay was immunoSEQ multiplex PCR, and TCRdb's table has in-frame clones only and misses some. The sample holds about 150,000 clones, about 76% seen once. The sample was PBMCs. This receptor was obtained from a young man in good health and CMV-seropositive. The chain employs TRBV6-5 and TRBJ2-3; D perhaps matches TRBD1 (5 bases). The chain's CDR3 is CASSYKGKMTDTQYF. As DNA, the CDR3 is TGTGCCAGCAGTTACAAGGGGAAGATGACAGATACGCAGTATTTT.